Listed below are T cell receptor beta chains from one sample, sequenced in a study of T cell responses to AZD1222 COVID-19 vaccine. Clones were read by immunoSEQ multiplex PCR, and TCRdb kept only the in-frame ones, dropping some. The sample includes tens of thousands of clones, 90% seen only once; the top ten take roughly 5%. Sequencing was performed on peripheral blood, taken on day 0 of AZD1222 vaccination. The receptors derive from an adult in good health. The CDR3 runs from the conserved cysteine through the conserved F or W. D genes are given only for firm matches. Clone size is not always given. Where it is, it says once, few, many or a class for expanded clones.

clone_size,j_call,v_call,d_call,cdr3_nt,cdr3_aa
.,TRBJ1-6,TRBV30,TRBD1,TGTGCCTGGAGGGGGACAGGGGACTCACCCCTCCACTTT,CAWRGTGDSPLHF
.,TRBJ1-6,TRBV11-2,TRBD1,TGTGCCAGCAGCCGCCCCGGGGACAGAAATTCACCCCTCCACTTT,CASSRPGDRNSPLHF
.,TRBJ2-1,TRBV6-5,.,TGTGCAACCACCCCAGCTGGAGTACGCGAGCAGTTCTTC,CATTPAGVREQFF
.,TRBJ1-3,TRBV10-3,.,TGTGCCACTCAGGGTTCCTCTGGAAACACCATATATTTT,CATQGSSGNTIYF
.,TRBJ1-3,TRBV6-5,.,TGTGCCAGCAGTTACCGGGGCGCGTCTGGAAACACCATATATTTT,CASSYRGASGNTIYF
.,TRBJ2-3,TRBV2,TRBD1,TGTGCCAGCACGGGACAGGTGACTAGCACAGATACGCAGTATTTT,CASTGQVTSTDTQYF
.,TRBJ2-7,TRBV5-4,.,TGTGCCAGCAGCCCAGACACTCGAAACTCCTACGAGCAGTACTTC,CASSPDTRNSYEQYF
few,TRBJ2-7,TRBV11-2,.,TGTGCCAGCAGCTTATTCCAGGGGCGAAACGAGCAGTACTTC,CASSLFQGRNEQYF
.,TRBJ2-3,TRBV6-4,.,TGTGCCAGCAGTGATCAGGGAGGAGGGGCAGATACGCAGTATTTT,CASSDQGGGADTQYF
.,TRBJ1-3,TRBV2,TRBD1,TGTGCCAGCAGTGGACAGGGGGCGGTAGGAAACACCATATATTTT,CASSGQGAVGNTIYF
.,TRBJ2-1,TRBV11-2,.,TGTGCCAGCAGCTTGTCAGGGGGGAAATCTTACAATGAGCAGTTCTTC,CASSLSGGKSYNEQFF
.,TRBJ2-2,TRBV18,.,TGTGCCAGCTCACCAAATCTAGCAGGGGCTAACACCGGGGAGCTGTTTTTT,CASSPNLAGANTGELFF
medium-sized,TRBJ1-3,TRBV9,.,TGTGCCAGCAGCGTAACCCCCGGAAGGGCTGGAAACACCATATATTTT,CASSVTPGRAGNTIYF
once,TRBJ1-4,TRBV19,TRBD1,TGTGCCAGTAGTGTGACAGGGGCCGTATTTGAAAAACTGTTTTTT,CASSVTGAVFEKLFF
.,TRBJ2-3,TRBV3-1/TRBV3-2,TRBD2,TGTGCCAGCAGCCAAGGCGGACTAGCGGGCACAGATACGCAGTATTTT,CASSQGGLAGTDTQYF
.,TRBJ1-5,TRBV5-1,.,TGCGCCAGCCGGCAGGACTATAGCAATCAGCCCCAGCATTTT,CASRQDYSNQPQHF
.,TRBJ2-3,TRBV4-1,TRBD1,TGCGCCAGCAGCCTACAGGGGCAAAGCACAGATACGCAGTATTTT,CASSLQGQSTDTQYF
.,TRBJ1-5,TRBV7-3,.,TGTGCCAGCAGCTCCCGGGGAGGGACCGATCAGCCCCAGCATTTT,CASSSRGGTDQPQHF
.,TRBJ2-7,TRBV5-1,TRBD2,TGCGCCAGCAGCTTTCTAGCGGAGTCCTACGAGCAGTACTTC,CASSFLAESYEQYF
.,TRBJ1-6,TRBV5-1,.,TGCGCCAGCAGGGCCGAGGGTTCACCCCTCCACTTT,CASRAEGSPLHF
.,TRBJ2-7,TRBV2,.,TGTGCCAGCAGTGATTGGGGAAGTACCTACGAGCAGTACTTC,CASSDWGSTYEQYF
once,TRBJ2-4,TRBV7-7,.,TGTGCTAGCAGCTCGGTTACTGGAGCCAAAAACATTCAGTACTTC,CASSSVTGAKNIQYF
.,TRBJ1-4,TRBV19,.,TGTGCCAGTAGTCCGACAGCAACTAATGAAAAACTGTTTTTT,CASSPTATNEKLFF
.,TRBJ1-5,TRBV24-1,.,TGTGCCACCAGTGAGGGCCGGGCCCCATACAATCAGCCCCAGCATTTT,CATSEGRAPYNQPQHF
.,TRBJ1-2,TRBV28,.,TGTGCCAGCAGTTTATTGAAGGCGCAGAGGGGCTACACCTTC,CASSLLKAQRGYTF
.,TRBJ1-2,TRBV28,.,TGTGCCAGCAGTTTCCGGACCGACCCTGCTTTC,CASSFRTDPAF
.,TRBJ1-1,TRBV28,.,TGTGCCAGCAGTTTAACTCAGAACACTGAAGCTTTCTTT,CASSLTQNTEAFF
.,TRBJ2-7,TRBV28,TRBD1,TGTGCCAGCAGTCCCGGGACAGGGATCGACGAGCAGTACTTC,CASSPGTGIDEQYF
once,TRBJ1-6,TRBV7-9,.,TGTGCCAGCAGCTTAGGCCAGGGTGAATCACCCCTCCACTTT,CASSLGQGESPLHF
.,TRBJ1-3,TRBV2,.,TGTGCCAGCAGTGCGGACTCTGGAAACACCATATATTTT,CASSADSGNTIYF
.,TRBJ2-5,TRBV2,.,TGTGCCAGCAGTGTCGGGGCCCAAGAGACCCAGTACTTC,CASSVGAQETQYF
.,TRBJ2-3,TRBV3-1/TRBV3-2,.,TGTGCCAGCAGCCAAGATACTTCCCAGGTTACGCAGTATTTT,CASSQDTSQVTQYF
.,TRBJ1-1,TRBV3-1/TRBV3-2,.,TGTGCCAGCAGCCAAGATCGACACTACACTGAAGCTTTCTTT,CASSQDRHYTEAFF
.,TRBJ2-7,TRBV6-2/TRBV6-3,.,TGTGCCAGCAGTTACGGCACGCACAAATTGGGCAAGGACTACGAGCAGTACTTC,CASSYGTHKLGKDYEQYF
.,TRBJ2-1,TRBV7-9,TRBD2,TGTGCCAGCAGCTCCCTAAGCGGGAGCTCCTACAATGAGCAGTTCTTC,CASSSLSGSSYNEQFF
.,TRBJ2-7,TRBV7-2,.,TGTGCCAGCAGTCTAAACCGGGCCACCACCTACGAGCAGTACTTC,CASSLNRATTYEQYF
.,TRBJ2-1,TRBV5-1,TRBD2,TGCGCCAGCCGCTCTGGCGGGGGGCGAGTACAGGGAGGAGAGCAGCAGTTCTTC,CASRSGGGRVQGGEQQFF
.,TRBJ1-2,TRBV19,.,TGTGCCAGTAGTTCGAACAGGGAGGGAAATTATGGCTACACCTTC,CASSSNREGNYGYTF
.,TRBJ2-2,TRBV6-5,.,TGTGCCAGCAGTTCCGGGATAACCGGGGAGCTGTTTTTT,CASSSGITGELFF
.,TRBJ1-6,TRBV11-3,.,TGTGCCAGCAGCTTAGCCGGGACCAATAATTCACCCCTCCACTTT,CASSLAGTNNSPLHF
.,TRBJ1-4,TRBV5-6,.,TGTGCCAGCAGCCGGCCGACCGGGCTTAATGAAAAACTGTTTTTT,CASSRPTGLNEKLFF
.,TRBJ1-6,TRBV18,.,TGTGCCAGCTCACCTACAGCCACCCCGCCAAATAATTCACCCCTCCACTTT,CASSPTATPPNNSPLHF
.,TRBJ1-4,TRBV5-5,.,TGTGCCAGCAGCTTCTATGCGGTTGCAACTAATGAAAAACTGTTTTTT,CASSFYAVATNEKLFF
.,TRBJ2-7,TRBV9,.,TGTGCCAGCAGCGTAGGACAGAAGTACGAGCAGTACTTC,CASSVGQKYEQYF
.,TRBJ1-6,TRBV27,.,TGTGCCAGCAGTCGGAACAGGGAAGGGAGTTCACCCCTCCACTTT,CASSRNREGSSPLHF
.,TRBJ2-5,TRBV19,.,TGTGCCAGTAGTTGGCGGGGCCGGGAGACCCAGTACTTC,CASSWRGRETQYF
.,TRBJ2-7,TRBV7-2,TRBD2,TGTGCCAGCAGGGGGGGGTTGGGATACAACTCCTACGAGCAGTACTTC,CASRGGLGYNSYEQYF
.,TRBJ1-1,TRBV28,.,TGTGCCAGCAGCTCCGAGAGAAACAAAGCTTTCTTT,CASSSERNKAFF
few,TRBJ1-1,TRBV28,.,TGTGCCAGCAGTTTACTGGAGCCCAACACTGAAGCTTTCTTT,CASSLLEPNTEAFF
.,TRBJ1-2,TRBV5-4,.,TGTGCCAGCAGCTTAATACAAGGGGGCTATGGCTACACCTTC,CASSLIQGGYGYTF
.,TRBJ2-1,TRBV18,TRBD1,TGTGCCAGCTCACCACCGTCAGGGGGCCTAGGCAATGAGCAGTTCTTC,CASSPPSGGLGNEQFF
.,TRBJ1-1,TRBV5-6,.,TGTGCCAGCAGCTCAGGGAACACTGAAGCTTTCTTT,CASSSGNTEAFF
.,TRBJ1-1,TRBV28,.,TGTGCCAGCAGCCCCTATATCGGGGGCAGTATTCAGAACACTGAAGCTTTCTTT,CASSPYIGGSIQNTEAFF
.,TRBJ1-2,TRBV19,.,TGTGCCAGTAGTATAAACAGGGTATTAGGCTACACCTTC,CASSINRVLGYTF